The 14 T cell receptor beta chains given below trace back to one sample, sequenced in a study of radiotherapy plus CTLA-4 blockade in lung cancer. Clones were read by immunoSEQ multiplex PCR, and TCRdb kept only the in-frame ones, dropping some. The table shows 50,000 or so clones, with around nine tenths occurring only once. Source: peripheral blood, taken from a patient treated with radiotherapy plus ipilimumab. These receptors were taken from a human donor with non-small cell lung cancer whose response to radiotherapy plus ipilimumab could not be evaluated.

V usage is TRBV27 and J usage is TRBJ1-6, with D uncertain. The CDR3 covers 13 residues. The germline V and J ends were trimmed by 3 bases and 4 bases, with 4 bases remaining between them. The germline gives CDR1 MNHEY, CDR2 SMNVEV (reference sequence). Here the CDR3 reads CASSFQYNSPLHF. CDR3 bases: TGTGCCAGCAGTTTCCAGTATAATTCACCCCTCCACTTT.

The chain couples TRBV6-6 to TRBJ2-7; 7 positions match TRBD1. Germline values: CDR1 MNHNY, CDR2 SVGAGI (reference sequence). The CDR3 is 11 residues long. V dropped 7 bases and J dropped 7; count of bases not matched to a gene: 4. This chain's CDR3 is CASTGQDEQYF. CDR3 DNA: TGTGCCAGCACCGGACAGGATGAGCAGTACTTC.

The chain joins TRBV19 to TRBJ1-2, with a weak D call TRBD1 (5 bases). Germline V CDR1 and CDR2: LNHDA, SQIVND (reference sequence). This CDR3 is 13 amino acids long. Between the trimmed V and J ends, which lost 1 base and 4 bases, there was a span of 7 bases. The CDR3 is CASSIGQPYGYTF. As DNA, the CDR3 is TGTGCCAGTAGTATAGGACAGCCCTATGGCTACACCTTC.

This clone appeared a single time. The V call is TRBV15, the J call TRBJ1-2; D ambiguous. CDR3 length: 17 amino acids. Trimming shortened V by 5 bases and J by 4 bases, and 23 bases separated the two germline ends. The germline V gene has CDR1 LNHNV and CDR2 YYDKDF (reference sequence). This CDR3 reads CATSFFGGCGKTYGYTF. In nucleotides, the CDR3 is TGTGCCACCAGCTTCTTCGGAGGGTGTGGAAAGACCTATGGCTACACCTTC. Drawing the rest from reference TRBV15 and TRBJ1-2, the complete variable domain is DAMVIQNPRYQVTQFGKPVTLSCSQTLNHNVMYWYQQKSSQAPKLLFHYYDKDFNNEADTPDNFQSRRPNTSFCFLDIRSPGLGDTAMYLCATSFFGGCGKTYGYTFGSGTRLTVV.

This clone was counted a few times. The V and J genes are TRBV2 and TRBJ2-3, with 11 positions matching TRBD1. The CDR3 spans 16 residues. CDR1 SNHLY and CDR2 FYNNEI come from the germline V gene. With V trimmed by 5 bases and J by 2 bases, 6 bases remained unmatched. CDR3 in amino acids: CASSPGTGGPTDTQYF. For the CDR3, the DNA is TGTGCCAGCAGTCCCGGGACAGGGGGTCCCACAGATACGCAGTATTTT.

The genes are TRBV19 and TRBJ1-5; D remains ambiguous. The germline gives CDR1 LNHDA, CDR2 SQIVND (reference sequence). The CDR3 length is 14 residues. V lost 3 bases and J lost 0, with 6 bases in between. CDR3 residues: CASSMQNSNQPQHF. In DNA form, the CDR3 reads TGTGCCAGTAGTATGCAGAATAGCAATCAGCCCCAGCATTTT.

This sequence joins TRBV29-1 and TRBJ2-5, with a tentative D call TRBD2 (6 bases). Per the germline V gene, CDR1 is SQVTM and CDR2 is ANQGSEA. Between the trimmed V and J ends, which lost 1 base and 1 base, there was a span of 10 bases. This CDR3 comprises 14 residues. The chain's CDR3 is CSVEGGDFQETQYF. As DNA, the CDR3 is TGCAGCGTTGAAGGAGGGGACTTCCAAGAGACCCAGTACTTC.

V gene TRBV7-2 combines with J gene TRBJ1-2; the match to TRBD1 covers 7 bases. The CDR3 extends over 14 amino acids. CDR1 is SGHTA and CDR2 is FQGNSA in the germline V gene. With 5 bases clipped from V and 9 bases from J, the junction kept 12 bases outside the gene matches. The CDR3 bases are TGTGCCAGCAGCACCCGGGACAGAGAGAACAGCTACACCTTC. As protein: CASSTRDRENSYTF.

This chain uses TRBV12-5 with TRBJ1-3, with a tentative D call TRBD1 (5 bases). Deletions cut 3 bases from V and 0 bases from J, with 6 bases between. Germline V gene data show CDR1 as LGHNT and CDR2 as FRNRAP. The CDR3 extends over 14 amino acids. CDR3 region: CASGLQASGNTIYF. In nucleotides, the CDR3 is TGTGCTAGTGGTTTACAGGCCTCTGGAAACACCATATATTTT.

This clone was seen a few times. V usage is TRBV5-6 and J usage is TRBJ1-2; 8 nucleotides match TRBD1. Germline V gene lookup returns CDR1 SGHDT and CDR2 YYEEEE. There are 14 residues in the CDR3. Trimming removed 7 bases from V and 4 bases from J; junction bases left unmatched: 9. Here the CDR3 reads CASQLQGASYGYTF. The CDR3 coding sequence is TGTGCCAGCCAACTGCAGGGGGCCTCCTATGGCTACACCTTC.

The chain combines TRBV6-1 with TRBJ1-2; unclear D gene. The V end was cut by 1 base, the J end by 7 bases, with 10 bases between. CDR1 and CDR2 from the germline V gene are MNHNS and SASEGT. CDR3 length: 13 residues. CDR3 coding DNA: TGTGCCAGCAGTGAAGGGAGGGTTTCTGGCTACACCTTC. Its translation: CASSEGRVSGYTF.

The rearrangement uses TRBV7-9 and TRBJ2-7; TRBD1 matches at 12 bases. CDR1 is SEHNR, CDR2 FQNEAQ, per germline (reference sequence). The V and J ends lost 4 bases and 2 bases, in that order; junction bases with no gene match: 6. The CDR3 totals 16 residues. The DNA for the CDR3 is TGTGCCAGCAGCTGGGGTGGGACAGGGGGCACCTACGAGCAGTACTTC. This sequence encodes CASSWGGTGGTYEQYF. Based on the CDR3 plus reference TRBV7-9 and TRBJ2-7, the full variable domain is DTGVSQNPRHKITKRGQNVTFRCDPISEHNRLYWYRQTLGQGPEFLTYFQNEAQLEKSRLLSDRFSAERPKGSFSTLEIQRTEQGDSAMYLCASSWGGTGGTYEQYFGPGTRLTVT.

This clone showed up just once. V gene TRBV5-1 combines with J gene TRBJ2-7, with 8 bases aligning to TRBD2. This CDR3 contains 16 residues. V was clipped by 0 bases and J by 3 bases; unmatched bases: 8. Germline CDR1 and CDR2: SGHRS and YFSETQ. CDR3: CASSLASGGVNYEQYF. The CDR3, as DNA: TGCGCCAGCAGCTTGGCCTCGGGGGGGGTTAACTACGAGCAGTACTTC.

This chain uses TRBV5-1 with TRBJ2-1; possibly TRBD2 for D (7 bases). From germline, CDR1 is SGHRS and CDR2 YFSETQ. V lost 4 bases and J lost 2, with 22 bases in between. There are 18 residues in the CDR3. The CDR3 reads CASSPRGRGGQTYNEQFF. Written as DNA, the CDR3 is TGCGCCAGCAGCCCCCGGGGAAGGGGGGGCCAGACCTACAATGAGCAGTTCTTC.